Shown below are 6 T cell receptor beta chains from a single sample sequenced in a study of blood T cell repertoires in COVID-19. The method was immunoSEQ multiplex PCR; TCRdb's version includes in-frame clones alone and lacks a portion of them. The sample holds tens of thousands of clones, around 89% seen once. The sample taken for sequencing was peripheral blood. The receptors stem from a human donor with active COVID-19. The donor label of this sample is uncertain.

The CDR3, as DNA: TGTGCCAGCAGCCAAGCCCCTCGGAATGAGCAGTTCTTC. It translates to CASSQAPRNEQFF. V is TRBV3-1 (or the pseudogene TRBV3-2) and J is TRBJ2-1; D not resolved. Germline CDR1 LGHDT, CDR2 YNNKEL (reference sequence). V dropped 1 base and J dropped 7 bases, with 8 bases sitting between them. There are 13 residues in the CDR3.

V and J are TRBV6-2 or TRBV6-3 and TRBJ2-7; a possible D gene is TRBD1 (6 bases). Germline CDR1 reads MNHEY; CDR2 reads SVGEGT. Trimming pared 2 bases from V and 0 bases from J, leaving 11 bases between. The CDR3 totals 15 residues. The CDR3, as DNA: TGTGCCAGCAGTTACCTCAGGGGCTCCTCCTACGAGCAGTACTTC. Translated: CASSYLRGSSYEQYF.

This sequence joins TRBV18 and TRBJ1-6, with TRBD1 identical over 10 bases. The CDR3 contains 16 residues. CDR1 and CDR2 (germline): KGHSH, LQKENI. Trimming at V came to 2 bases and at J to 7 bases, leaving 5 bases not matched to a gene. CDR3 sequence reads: CASSPKTGGNNSPLHF. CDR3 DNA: TGTGCCAGCTCACCAAAGACAGGGGGCAACAATTCACCCCTCCACTTT. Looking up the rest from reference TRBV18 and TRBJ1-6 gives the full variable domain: NAGVMQNPRHLVRRRGQEARLRCSPMKGHSHVYWYRQLPEEGLKFMVYLQKENIIDESGMPKERFSAEFPKEGPSILRIQQVVRGDSAAYFCASSPKTGGNNSPLHFGNGTRLTVT.

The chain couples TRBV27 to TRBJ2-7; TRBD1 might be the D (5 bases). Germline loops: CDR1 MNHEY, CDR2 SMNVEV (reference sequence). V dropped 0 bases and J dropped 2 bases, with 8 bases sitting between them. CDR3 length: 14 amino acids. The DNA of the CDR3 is TGTGCCAGCAGTTTATCCCCGGACACCTACGAGCAGTACTTC. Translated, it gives CASSLSPDTYEQYF.

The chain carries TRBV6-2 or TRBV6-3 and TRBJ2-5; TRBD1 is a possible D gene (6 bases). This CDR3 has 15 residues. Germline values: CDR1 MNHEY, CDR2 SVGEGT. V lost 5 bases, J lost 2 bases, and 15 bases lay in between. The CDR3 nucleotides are TGTGCCAGCAGTCTCCCACAGGGCAATCAAGAGACCCAGTACTTC. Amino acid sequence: CASSLPQGNQETQYF.

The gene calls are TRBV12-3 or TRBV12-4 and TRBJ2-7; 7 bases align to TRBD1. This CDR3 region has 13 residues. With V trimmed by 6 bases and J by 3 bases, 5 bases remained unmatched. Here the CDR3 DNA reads TGTGCCAGCAGCCTAGGGGGCGTCTACGAGCAGTACTTC. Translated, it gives CASSLGGVYEQYF.